The following is a T cell receptor (beta chain) sequence with its context. The data stem from a study of shared clonotypes between healthy human individuals. Only CD45RO-negative cells positively selected for CCR7 counted as naive CD8 cells, so terminally differentiated effector memory CD45RA+ cells were excluded. Germline V CDR1 and CDR2: MNHNS, SASEGT. Trimming cost V 5 bases and J 6 bases; bases outside gene matches: 13. The CDR3 is 15 residues long. Deep-level running was used for the assay. Assay used: immunoSEQ multiplex PCR; TCRdb lists only in-frame clones, some missing. The table has 2 million to 2.5 million clones, 85% to 95% seen once.

Material: naive CD8+ T cells from PBMCs. The chain recombines TRBV6-1 with TRBJ2-7; 7 nucleotides line up with TRBD1. The TCR was taken from a young man in good health. Some clones in this sample may be carry-over from other donors' samples. The CDR3 reads CASSMRGQGPSEQYF. The CDR3 nucleotides read TGTGCCAGCAGTATGAGGGGGCAGGGCCCCTCCGAGCAGTACTTC.